This T cell receptor (beta chain) was sequenced for a study of T cell repertoires in cytomegalovirus infection. TCRdb analysed the reads with MiXCR anew, one entry per CDR3 protein. The sample consists of under 300,000 distinct CDR3 sequences, about 18% of them appearing once. This clonotype was counted at least ten times. This CDR3 is 15 amino acids long. V shed 5 bases and J 4 bases; nucleotides not matched to a gene: 9. Germline-derived CDR1 and CDR2 are SEHNR and FQNEAQ (reference sequence). Sequencing used CD8+ T cells from PBMCs. The receptor was derived from a human donor in good health (CMV status not recorded). Some clones in this sample may be carry-over from other donors' samples. The chain joins TRBV7-9 to TRBJ1-1; TRBD1 aligns across 8 bases. CDR3 nucleotides: TGTGCCAGCAGCCGCGGACAGGGCTCGGGCACTGAAGCTTTCTTT. This encodes CASSRGQGSGTEAFF.